This T cell receptor beta chain was identified in a study of blood T cells in healthy people across ages. Findings of the study overall: A strong correlation was found between TCR beta diversity and the percentage of naive T cells. Age brought a roughly linear fall in TCR beta diversity measured per million T cells.

V gave up 7 bases and J gave up 1 base, with 15 bases separating them. Germline assignment: CDR1 SQVTM and CDR2 ANQGSEA. This CDR3 comprises 14 residues. This clonotype was observed a handful of times. Its antigen is unidentified. Per sample, at least 6 micrograms of total RNA were extracted. Through a sample-barcoded 5' primer and a J-beta primer mix, a second PCR was run for roughly 6 to 12 cycles. All samples gave at least 2.5 million CDR3-containing paired-end reads. One entry per CDR3 protein, called by TCRdb with MiXCR from the 5' RACE reads. The top ten clones hold about a quarter of a sample with about 830,000 distinct CDR3 sequences, 55% to 65% of them seen once.

The chain is built from TRBV29-1 and TRBJ2-3; weak D call: TRBD1 (5 bases). This TCR came from a man aged 30 to 45 in good health. The specimen was blood. CDR3 protein: CSASRQGGTDTQYF. CDR3 DNA: TGCAGCGCCTCCCGGCAGGGTGGCACAGATACGCAGTATTTT.